Listed below are T cell receptor beta chains from one sample, sequenced in a study of shared clonotypes between healthy human individuals. Some clones are missing from TCRdb's copy, which holds only in-frame ones; the method was immunoSEQ multiplex PCR. The data show about 670,000 clones, about two thirds seen once. Specimen: memory CD4+ T cells sorted from blood. These receptors all stem from a woman in her 30s in good health. Each CDR3 is given with its conserved first and last residue.

V gene	J gene	CDR3 protein
TRBV15	TRBJ2-5	CATSRAGRTSGRYQETQYF
TRBV11-2	TRBJ1-1	CASSSQGDTEAFF
TRBV19	TRBJ1-2	CASSTPDRGHYGYTF
TRBV11-1	TRBJ2-7	CASSWTSGTGYEQYF
TRBV19	TRBJ2-7	CASSPGTTLDYEQYF
TRBV5-1	TRBJ2-3	CASSSTGVSRDTQYF
TRBV28	TRBJ1-2	CASNYRGGRGYTF
TRBV4-1	TRBJ1-2	CASSLGTSRGYTF
TRBV7-2	TRBJ1-1	CASSLDRTFTEAFF
TRBV2	TRBJ1-5	CASRGDRGGNQPQHF
TRBV18	TRBJ1-5	CASSPTGWSPQHF
TRBV11-3	TRBJ2-2	CASSLGGQSAGELFF
TRBV7-6	TRBJ2-7	CASSLAGHEQYF
TRBV5-1	TRBJ1-3	CASSFDTGNTIYF
TRBV5-1	TRBJ2-7	CASSLTSGSSYEQYF
TRBV21-1	TRBJ1-3	CASSKDPPLWDTIYF
TRBV19	TRBJ1-5	CASNGGFGNQPQHF
TRBV28	TRBJ2-7	CASSLFRTSGRAQQYF
TRBV2	TRBJ2-5	CASTGTGVVETQYF
TRBV29-1	TRBJ2-5	CSVVRQETQYF
TRBV2	TRBJ1-1	CASSAKVEAFF
TRBV5-8	TRBJ2-3	CASSLEPYTDTQYF
TRBV5-4	TRBJ2-7	CASSRGLAGEYPYEQYF
TRBV25-1	TRBJ2-1	CASSESVSGSGEQFF
TRBV28	TRBJ1-4	CAIKSNPGTGEKLFF
TRBV15	TRBJ2-7	CATSRDYYPVSYEQYF
TRBV28	TRBJ1-1	CASSLRLAIMGTEAFF
TRBV1	TRBJ2-7	CTSSQDHTYEQYF
TRBV27	TRBJ2-7	CASRTVAGGAGEQYF
TRBV6-6	TRBJ2-7	CASRRGTSGSYEQYF
TRBV30	TRBJ1-2	CAWSGRWTNYGYTF
TRBV28	TRBJ1-5	CASSLWSGEYSQPQHF
TRBV19	TRBJ2-6	CASRDARAGANVLTF